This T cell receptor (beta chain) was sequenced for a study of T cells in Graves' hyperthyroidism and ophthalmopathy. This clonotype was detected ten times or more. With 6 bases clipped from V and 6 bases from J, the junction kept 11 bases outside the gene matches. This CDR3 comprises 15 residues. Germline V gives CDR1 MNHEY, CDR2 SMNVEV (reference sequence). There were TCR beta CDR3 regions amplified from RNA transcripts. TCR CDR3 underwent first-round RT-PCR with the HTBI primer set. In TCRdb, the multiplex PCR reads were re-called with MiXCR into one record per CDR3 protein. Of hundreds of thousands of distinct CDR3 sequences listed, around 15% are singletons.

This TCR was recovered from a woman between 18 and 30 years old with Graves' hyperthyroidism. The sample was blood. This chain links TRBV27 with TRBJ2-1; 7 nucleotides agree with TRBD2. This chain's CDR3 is CASSSRLATANEQFF. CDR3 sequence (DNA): TGTGCCAGCAGCTCTAGACTAGCCACGGCCAATGAGCAGTTCTTC.